These T cell receptor beta chains were read from a single sample in a study of T cells in Graves' hyperthyroidism and ophthalmopathy. TCRdb redid the calling of the multiplex PCR reads with MiXCR, one entry per CDR3 protein. Among over 350,000 distinct CDR3 sequences listed, over 12% were seen once. Sample: blood. These receptors were taken from a man aged 45 to 65 with Graves' ophthalmopathy. Each CDR3 is given with its conserved first and last residue. D genes are given only for firm matches. Expanded clones get a size class; other rows say once, few or many, or leave the size out.

cdr3_aa	cdr3_nt	d_call	clone_size	j_call	v_call
CASSVGSAGVGNEQFF	TGTGCCAGCAGCGTAGGGTCGGCGGGAGTAGGCAATGAGCAGTTCTTC	TRBD2	.	TRBJ2-1	TRBV9
CASSLANLGSGRAYF	TGTGCCAGCAGCTTAGCGAACCTCGGCAGCGGGAGGGCGTATTTT	TRBD2	.	TRBJ2-3	TRBV7-9
CASSQGRMNYGYTF	TGCGCCAGCAGCCAAGGACGGATGAACTATGGCTACACCTTC	.	.	TRBJ1-2	TRBV4-1
CASSPDRATGYTF	TGTGCCAGCAGCCCGGACAGGGCGACTGGCTACACCTTC	TRBD1	many	TRBJ1-2	TRBV28
CATSKTGTFDTEAFF	TGTGCCACATCAAAAACCGGGACATTTGACACTGAAGCTTTCTTT	.	few	TRBJ1-1	TRBV9
CASGLVKQGLGVYNEQFF	TGTGCTAGTGGTTTGGTTAAACAGGGACTAGGGGTCTACAATGAGCAGTTCTTC	TRBD2	many	TRBJ2-1	TRBV12-5
CASQRGPGLAGGYNEQFF	TGTGCCAGCCAGAGAGGGCCGGGACTAGCGGGAGGGTACAATGAGCAGTTCTTC	TRBD2	few	TRBJ2-1	TRBV19
CASSLVERINEKLFF	TGTGCCAGCAGCTTAGTGGAACGGATTAATGAAAAACTGTTTTTT	.	.	TRBJ1-4	TRBV7-9
CASGSGPTQYF	TGTGCTAGTGGCTCCGGGCCTACGCAGTATTTT	.	many	TRBJ2-3	TRBV12-5
CASSLGLPGDTQYF	TGCGCCAGCAGCTTGGGACTCCCCGGGGATACGCAGTATTTT	.	many	TRBJ2-3	TRBV5-1
CASSSAGGNTEAFF	TGCGCCAGCAGCTCGGCAGGGGGGAACACTGAAGCTTTCTTT	TRBD1	many	TRBJ1-1	TRBV5-1
CASPLGDRGREQYF	TGTGCCAGCCCTCTTGGGGACAGGGGGCGCGAGCAGTACTTC	TRBD1	many	TRBJ2-7	TRBV14
CASSPRQGAVTETQYF	TGTGCCAGCAGTCCAAGACAGGGGGCTGTTACGGAGACCCAGTACTTC	TRBD1	.	TRBJ2-5	TRBV12-3/TRBV12-4
CASSLSGSSYNSPLHF	TGTGCCAGCAGTTTATCTGGGAGCTCCTATAATTCACCCCTCCACTTT	.	.	TRBJ1-6	TRBV28
CASSQDSPTYEQYF	TGTGCCAGCAGTCAGGACAGCCCTACTTACGAGCAGTACTTC	.	many	TRBJ2-7	TRBV12-3/TRBV12-4
CSARTGTYNEQFF	TGCAGTGCTAGAACCGGGACGTACAATGAGCAGTTCTTC	.	many	TRBJ2-1	TRBV20-1
CSARTSGTTDTQYF	TGCAGTGCGAGGACTAGCGGAACCACAGATACGCAGTATTTT	TRBD2	many	TRBJ2-3	TRBV20-1
CASRKTGASGNTIYF	TGTGCCAGCAGAAAAACAGGGGCCTCTGGAAACACCATATATTTT	TRBD1	few	TRBJ1-3	TRBV6-1
CASSFHVLGGTEAFF	TGTGCCAGCAGCTTCCACGTGTTGGGGGGCACTGAAGCTTTCTTT	.	many	TRBJ1-1	TRBV7-9
CASSTLGASSVSTDTQYF	TGTGCCAGTAGTACCCTGGGGGCTAGTAGCGTTAGCACAGATACGCAGTATTTT	.	.	TRBJ2-3	TRBV19
CASTLAGANVLTF	TGCGCCAGCACCCTTGCTGGGGCCAACGTCCTGACTTTC	.	.	TRBJ2-6	TRBV5-1
CASSHLAGYTGELFF	TGTGCCAGCAGCCATCTAGCGGGATACACCGGGGAGCTGTTTTTT	TRBD2	many	TRBJ2-2	TRBV3-1
CASSFYSDNEQFF	TGTGCCAGCAGCTTTTATTCAGACAATGAGCAGTTCTTC	.	many	TRBJ2-1	TRBV5-8
CSVYTGGSLNEQFF	TGCAGCGTTTATACAGGGGGTAGCTTAAATGAGCAGTTCTTC	TRBD1	many	TRBJ2-1	TRBV29-1
CSARFTLRGPGLSGSLSNTIYF	TGCAGTGCTAGATTTACCCTAAGAGGGCCAGGGCTAAGTGGCTCACTAAGCAACACCATATATTTT	.	many	TRBJ1-3	TRBV20-1
CASSQDRGSGKLFF	TGTGCCAGCAGCCAAGATCGTGGGTCGGGAAAACTGTTTTTT	.	many	TRBJ1-4	TRBV3-1
CSMTSGLAGKEGEQFF	TGCAGCATGACCTCGGGACTAGCGGGAAAAGAGGGTGAGCAGTTCTTC	TRBD2	.	TRBJ2-1	TRBV20-1
CASKSWGRTYEQYF	TGTGCCAGCAAATCATGGGGCCGGACCTACGAGCAGTACTTC	.	many	TRBJ2-7	TRBV5-8
CASSPAGQGNEKLFF	TGCGCCAGCAGCCCGGCAGGACAGGGTAATGAAAAACTGTTTTTT	TRBD1	many	TRBJ1-4	TRBV5-1
CASSGVGRGLTDEQFF	TGCGCCAGCAGCGGAGTTGGGAGAGGTCTCACCGATGAGCAGTTCTTC	.	many	TRBJ2-1	TRBV5-1
CASSDGGWQPQHF	TGTGCCAGCAGTGATGGGGGATGGCAGCCCCAGCATTTT	.	.	TRBJ1-5	TRBV2
CASSLEGFYEQYF	TGTGCCAGCAGCTTAGAGGGGTTCTACGAGCAGTACTTC	.	many	TRBJ2-7	TRBV7-2
CASSPDLGGANTGELFF	TGTGCCAGCAGCCCTGATCTCGGGGGGGCTAACACCGGGGAGCTGTTTTTT	TRBD2	.	TRBJ2-2	TRBV12-3/TRBV12-4
CASSLMAGTHNEQFF	TGTGCCAGCAGCTTAATGGCGGGGACTCACAATGAGCAGTTCTTC	.	many	TRBJ2-1	TRBV11-3
CASSYAKTQYF	TGTGCCAGCAGTTACGCGAAGACCCAGTACTTC	.	.	TRBJ2-5	TRBV6-2/TRBV6-3
CASSERLAGVNEQFF	TGTGCCAGCAGTGAACGGCTAGCGGGAGTAAATGAGCAGTTCTTC	TRBD2	many	TRBJ2-1	TRBV2
CASSFRGGVETQYF	TGTGCCAGCAGCTTTCGGGGAGGGGTAGAGACCCAGTACTTC	TRBD2	few	TRBJ2-5	TRBV5-6
CASRHDSYSNQPQHF	TGTGCCAGCAGGCACGACAGTTATAGCAATCAGCCCCAGCATTTT	.	.	TRBJ1-5	TRBV12-3/TRBV12-4
CASGGASGTGELFF	TGTGCCAGCGGGGGGGCTAGCGGGACCGGGGAGCTGTTTTTT	TRBD2	.	TRBJ2-2	TRBV2
CASSYASGKWADTQYF	TGTGCCAGCAGTTACGCGAGCGGGAAATGGGCAGATACGCAGTATTTT	TRBD2	few	TRBJ2-3	TRBV6-5
CASSSGRRALQETQYF	TGTGCCAGCAGCTCGGGGCGGAGGGCTCTCCAAGAGACCCAGTACTTC	.	.	TRBJ2-5	TRBV11-2
CASSPGGGPNYGYTF	TGTGCCAGCAGCCCCGGCGGGGGCCCGAACTATGGCTACACCTTC	.	many	TRBJ1-2	TRBV13
CASSQEPRGGLHYGYTF	TGCGCCAGCAGCCAAGAACCGCGAGGGGGTCTGCACTATGGCTACACCTTC	.	many	TRBJ1-2	TRBV4-1
CASSSGQGRGSPLHF	TGTGCCAGCAGTTCGGGACAGGGACGAGGATCACCCCTCCACTTT	TRBD1	many	TRBJ1-6	TRBV12-3/TRBV12-4
CAWSTIQTQYF	TGTGCCTGGAGTACTATTCAGACCCAGTACTTC	.	many	TRBJ2-5	TRBV30
CASSLYSSRGRALNEQFF	TGTGCCAGCAGCTTGTATTCCTCTCGCGGGAGGGCCCTCAATGAGCAGTTCTTC	TRBD2	many	TRBJ2-1	TRBV5-6
CASSYSGRADYEQYF	TGTGCCAGCAGCTACAGCGGGAGGGCCGACTACGAGCAGTACTTC	TRBD2	many	TRBJ2-7	TRBV7-9
CASSLTSGAYEQYF	TGTGCCAGCAGTTTGACTAGCGGGGCCTACGAGCAGTACTTC	TRBD2	many	TRBJ2-7	TRBV5-6
CASSQEKGTTNEKLFF	TGCGCCAGCAGCCAAGAGAAGGGTACAACTAATGAAAAACTGTTTTTT	.	.	TRBJ1-4	TRBV4-1
CASSDNPLLAETQYF	TGCGCCAGCAGTGATAACCCCTTACTAGCAGAGACCCAGTACTTC	.	.	TRBJ2-5	TRBV10-1
CASSKTGARSGANVLTF	TGTGCCAGCAGCAAGACTGGCGCGCGCTCTGGGGCCAACGTCCTGACTTTC	.	.	TRBJ2-6	TRBV14
CASSVDVWGGQETQYF	TGTGCCAGCAGCGTAGACGTTTGGGGAGGACAAGAGACCCAGTACTTC	.	many	TRBJ2-5	TRBV9
CASRTGLQGPMAEAFF	TGTGCCAGTAGGACAGGGTTACAAGGCCCCATGGCTGAAGCTTTCTTT	TRBD1	many	TRBJ1-1	TRBV19
CSARDGTSSPIGYNEQFF	TGCAGTGCTAGAGATGGGACTAGTAGTCCGATCGGATACAATGAGCAGTTCTTC	TRBD2	many	TRBJ2-1	TRBV20-1